This TCR beta chain was recorded in a study of T cell changes during pregnancy in multiple sclerosis. The CDR3 contains 12 residues. Germline V gene data show CDR1 as MNHEY and CDR2 as SMNVEV (reference sequence). Deletions cut 2 bases from V and 7 bases from J, with 7 bases between. Here immunoSEQ multiplex PCR was the method, and the copy in TCRdb shows in-frame clones only, minus some. The sample carries around 56,000 clones, about nine tenths recorded once. The origin of this receptor is a female donor in good health, enrolled as a control in a pregnancy study. This material consisted of peripheral blood, taken in the first trimester of pregnancy. The chain links TRBV27 to TRBJ2-3; TRBD1 might be the D (6 bases). DNA of the CDR3: TGTGCCAGCAGTTTACAGGGGAATACGCAGTATTTT. Encoded protein: CASSLQGNTQYF.